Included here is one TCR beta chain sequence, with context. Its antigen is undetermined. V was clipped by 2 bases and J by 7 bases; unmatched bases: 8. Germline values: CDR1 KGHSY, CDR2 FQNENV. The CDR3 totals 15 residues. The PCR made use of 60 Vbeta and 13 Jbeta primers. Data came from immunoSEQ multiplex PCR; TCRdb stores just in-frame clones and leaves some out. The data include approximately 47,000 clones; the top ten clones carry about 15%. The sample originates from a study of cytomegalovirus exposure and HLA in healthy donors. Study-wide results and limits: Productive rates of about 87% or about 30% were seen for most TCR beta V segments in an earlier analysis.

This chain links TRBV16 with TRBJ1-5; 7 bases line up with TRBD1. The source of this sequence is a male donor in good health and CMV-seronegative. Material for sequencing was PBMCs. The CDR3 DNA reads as TGTGCCAGCAGCCAAGAGGGGGGCAGGGGGCAGCCCCAGCATTTT. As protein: CASSQEGGRGQPQHF.